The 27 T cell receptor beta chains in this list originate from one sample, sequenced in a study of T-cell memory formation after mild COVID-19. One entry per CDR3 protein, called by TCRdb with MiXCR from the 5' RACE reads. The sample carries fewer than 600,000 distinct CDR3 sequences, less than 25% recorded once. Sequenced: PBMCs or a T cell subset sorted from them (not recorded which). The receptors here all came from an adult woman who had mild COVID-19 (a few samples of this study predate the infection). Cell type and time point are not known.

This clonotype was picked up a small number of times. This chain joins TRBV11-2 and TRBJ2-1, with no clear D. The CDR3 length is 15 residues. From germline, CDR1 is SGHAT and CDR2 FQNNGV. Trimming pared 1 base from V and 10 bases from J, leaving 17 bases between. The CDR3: CASSLGPSSTSEQFF. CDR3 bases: TGTGCCAGCAGCTTAGGCCCTAGTTCAACCAGCGAGCAGTTCTTC.

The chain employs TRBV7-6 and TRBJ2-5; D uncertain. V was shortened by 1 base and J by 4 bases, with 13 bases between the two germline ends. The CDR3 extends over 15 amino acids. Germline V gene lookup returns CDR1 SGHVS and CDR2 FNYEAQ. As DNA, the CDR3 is TGTGCCAGCAGCTTAGAGGGCAGGTCGGGAGAGACCCAGTACTTC. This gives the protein CASSLEGRSGETQYF.

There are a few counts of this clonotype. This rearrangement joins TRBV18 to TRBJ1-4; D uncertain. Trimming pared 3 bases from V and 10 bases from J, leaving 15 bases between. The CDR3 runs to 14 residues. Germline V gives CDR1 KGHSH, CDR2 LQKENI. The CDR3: CASSPERGSGKLFF. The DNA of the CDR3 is TGTGCCAGCTCACCCGAACGAGGGTCCGGAAAACTGTTTTTT.

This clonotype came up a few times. Here the CDR3 reads CSVTTGNNQPQHF. The CDR3 DNA reads TGCAGCGTCACGACAGGGAACAATCAGCCCCAGCATTTT. The genes are TRBV29-1 and TRBJ1-5, with 7 nucleotides matching TRBD1. The CDR3 contains 13 residues. In germline, CDR1 is SQVTM, CDR2 ANQGSEA. V shed 6 bases and J 3 bases; nucleotides not matched to a gene: 5.

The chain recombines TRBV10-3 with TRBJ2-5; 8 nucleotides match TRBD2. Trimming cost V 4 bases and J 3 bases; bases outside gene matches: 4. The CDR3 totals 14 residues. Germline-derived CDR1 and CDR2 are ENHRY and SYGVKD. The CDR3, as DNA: TGTGCCATCAGTGGTATAGCGGGGAAAGAGACCCAGTACTTC. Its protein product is CAISGIAGKETQYF.

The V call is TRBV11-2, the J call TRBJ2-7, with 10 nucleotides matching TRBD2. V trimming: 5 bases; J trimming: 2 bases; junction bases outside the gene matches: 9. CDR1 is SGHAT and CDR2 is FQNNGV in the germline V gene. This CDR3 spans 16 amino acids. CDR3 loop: CASSRVTSGPTYEQYF. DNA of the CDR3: TGTGCCAGCAGCCGGGTGACTAGCGGGCCTACCTACGAGCAGTACTTC.

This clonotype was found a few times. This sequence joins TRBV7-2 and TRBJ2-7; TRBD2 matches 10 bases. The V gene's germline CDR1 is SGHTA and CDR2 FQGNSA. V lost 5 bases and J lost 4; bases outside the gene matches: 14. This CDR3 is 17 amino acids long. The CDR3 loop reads CASSELAGWSGGYEQYF. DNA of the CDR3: TGTGCCAGCAGCGAACTAGCGGGGTGGTCCGGGGGGTACGAGCAGTACTTC.

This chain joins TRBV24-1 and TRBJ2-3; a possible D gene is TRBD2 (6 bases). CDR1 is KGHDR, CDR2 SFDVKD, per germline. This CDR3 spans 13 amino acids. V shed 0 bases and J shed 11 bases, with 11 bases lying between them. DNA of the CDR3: TGTGCCACCAGTGATTTGCGGACCGGGGGGCAGTATTTT. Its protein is CATSDLRTGGQYF.

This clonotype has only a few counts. The CDR3: CASSFLSRVLNTGELFF. The CDR3 nucleotides are TGTGCCAGCAGCTTCCTGTCCAGGGTACTAAACACCGGGGAGCTGTTTTTT. V usage is TRBV7-2 and J usage is TRBJ2-2, with D perhaps TRBD1 (5 bases). CDR1 is SGHTA, CDR2 FQGNSA, per germline. CDR3 size: 17 residues. The V end was cut by 3 bases, the J end by 2 bases, with 16 bases between. Full variable domain (remainder filled in from reference TRBV7-2 and TRBJ2-2): GAGVSQSPSNKVTEKGKDVELRCDPISGHTALYWYRQSLGQGLEFLIYFQGNSAPDKSGLPSDRFSAERTGGSVSTLTIQRTQQEDSAVYLCASSFLSRVLNTGELFFGEGSRLTVL.

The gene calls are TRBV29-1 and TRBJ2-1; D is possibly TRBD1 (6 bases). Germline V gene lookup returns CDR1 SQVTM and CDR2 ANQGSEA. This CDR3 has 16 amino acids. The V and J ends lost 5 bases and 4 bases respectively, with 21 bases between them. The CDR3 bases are TGCAGCGTTCCCCGATTGGGGGCTGGGTCATACAATGAGCAGTTCTTC. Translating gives CSVPRLGAGSYNEQFF.

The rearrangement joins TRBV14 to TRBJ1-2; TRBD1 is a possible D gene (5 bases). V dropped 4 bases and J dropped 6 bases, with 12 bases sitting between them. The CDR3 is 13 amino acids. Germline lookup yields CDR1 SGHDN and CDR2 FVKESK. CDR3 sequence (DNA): TGTGCCAGCAGCCCTAGACAGTCCGATGGCTACACCTTC. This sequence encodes CASSPRQSDGYTF. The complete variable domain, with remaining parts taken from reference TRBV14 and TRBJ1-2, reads EAGVTQFPSHSVIEKGQTVTLRCDPISGHDNLYWYRRVMGKEIKFLLHFVKESKQDESGMPNNRFLAERTGGTYSTLKVQPAELEDSGVYFCASSPRQSDGYTFGSGTRLTVV.

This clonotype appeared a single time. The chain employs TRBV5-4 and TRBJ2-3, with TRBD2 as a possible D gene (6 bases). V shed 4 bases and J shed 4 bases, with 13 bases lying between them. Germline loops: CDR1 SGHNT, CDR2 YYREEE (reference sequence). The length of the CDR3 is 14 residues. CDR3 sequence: CASSLTSFADTQYF. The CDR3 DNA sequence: TGTGCCAGCAGCCTGACTAGTTTTGCAGATACGCAGTATTTT.

CDR3 residues: CASSYQAGNQETQYF. Written as DNA, the CDR3 is TGTGCCAGCAGCTACCAAGCGGGTAACCAAGAGACCCAGTACTTC. This chain uses TRBV9 with TRBJ2-5, with D perhaps matching TRBD2 (6 bases). V lost 4 bases, J lost 0 bases, and 13 bases lay in between. CDR1 is SGDLS, CDR2 YYNGEE, per germline. The CDR3 sequence is 15 residues long.

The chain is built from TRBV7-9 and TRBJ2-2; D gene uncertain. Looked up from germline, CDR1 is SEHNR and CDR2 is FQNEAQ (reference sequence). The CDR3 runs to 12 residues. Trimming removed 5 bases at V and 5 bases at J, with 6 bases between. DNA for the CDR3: TGTGCCAGCAGCGACACTACCGGGGAGCTGTTTTTT. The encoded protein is CASSDTTGELFF.

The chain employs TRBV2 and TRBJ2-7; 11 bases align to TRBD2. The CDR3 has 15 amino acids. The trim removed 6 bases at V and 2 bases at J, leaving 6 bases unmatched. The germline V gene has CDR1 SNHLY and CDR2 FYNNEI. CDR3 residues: CASRALAGGAYEQYF. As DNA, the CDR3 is TGTGCCAGCAGGGCGCTAGCGGGGGGAGCCTACGAGCAGTACTTC.

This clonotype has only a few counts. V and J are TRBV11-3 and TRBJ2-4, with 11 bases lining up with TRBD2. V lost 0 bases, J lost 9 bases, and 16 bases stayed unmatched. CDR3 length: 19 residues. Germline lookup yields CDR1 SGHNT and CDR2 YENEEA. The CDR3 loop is CASSLDLRLAGILGGIQYF. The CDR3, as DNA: TGTGCCAGCAGCTTAGATCTTAGACTAGCGGGAATTCTTGGGGGCATTCAGTACTTC.

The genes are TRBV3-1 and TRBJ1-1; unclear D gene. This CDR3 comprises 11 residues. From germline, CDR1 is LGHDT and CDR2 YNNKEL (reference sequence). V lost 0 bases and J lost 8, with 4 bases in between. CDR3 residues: CASSQEGEAFF. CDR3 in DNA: TGTGCCAGCAGCCAAGAAGGAGAAGCTTTCTTT.

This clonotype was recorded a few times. The CDR3 sequence: CATSRGRNSNVLTF. Written as DNA, the CDR3 is TGTGCCACCAGCAGAGGGAGGAACTCCAACGTCCTGACTTTC. The chain employs TRBV15 and TRBJ2-6; weak D call: TRBD2 (5 bases). CDR1 is LNHNV, CDR2 YYDKDF, per germline (reference sequence). CDR3 size: 14 residues. The V end was cut by 1 base, the J end by 8 bases, with 9 bases between.

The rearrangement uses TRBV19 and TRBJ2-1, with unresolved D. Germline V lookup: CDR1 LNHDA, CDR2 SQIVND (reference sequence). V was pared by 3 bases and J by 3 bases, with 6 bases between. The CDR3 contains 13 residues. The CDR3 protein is CASSIKVYNEQFF. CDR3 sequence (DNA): TGTGCCAGTAGTATTAAAGTCTACAATGAGCAGTTCTTC. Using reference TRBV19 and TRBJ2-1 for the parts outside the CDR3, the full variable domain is DGGITQSPKYLFRKEGQNVTLSCEQNLNHDAMYWYRQDPGQGLRLIYYSQIVNDFQKGDIAEGYSVSREKKESFPLTVTSAQKNPTAFYLCASSIKVYNEQFFGPGTRLTVL.

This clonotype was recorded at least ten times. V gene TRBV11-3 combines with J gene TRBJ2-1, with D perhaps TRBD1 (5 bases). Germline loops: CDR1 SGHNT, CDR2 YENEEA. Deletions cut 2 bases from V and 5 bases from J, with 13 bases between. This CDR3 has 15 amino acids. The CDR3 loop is CASSLFTQANNEQFF. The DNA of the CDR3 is TGTGCCAGCAGCTTATTTACACAGGCTAACAATGAGCAGTTCTTC.

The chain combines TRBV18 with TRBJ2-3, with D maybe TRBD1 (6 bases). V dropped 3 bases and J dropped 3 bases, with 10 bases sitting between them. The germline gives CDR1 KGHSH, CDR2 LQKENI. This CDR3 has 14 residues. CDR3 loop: CASSPQGLTDTQYF. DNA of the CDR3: TGTGCCAGCTCACCGCAGGGGTTGACAGATACGCAGTATTTT.

The CDR3 is CASSPRKYAGQGAQGYGYTF. CDR3 coding DNA: TGTGCCAGCTCACCTCGGAAATATGCCGGACAGGGGGCTCAGGGCTATGGCTACACCTTC. The V call is TRBV18, the J call TRBJ1-2; 11 nucleotides agree with TRBD1. The V gene's germline CDR1 is KGHSH and CDR2 LQKENI. The V segment lost 3 bases and the J segment 4 bases; nucleotides outside the gene matches: 19. CDR3 size: 20 residues.

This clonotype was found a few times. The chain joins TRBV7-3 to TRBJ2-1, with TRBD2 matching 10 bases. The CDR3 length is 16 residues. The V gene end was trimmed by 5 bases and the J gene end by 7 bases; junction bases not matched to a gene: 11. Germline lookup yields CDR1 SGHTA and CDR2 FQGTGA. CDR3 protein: CASSPQAAGGRNEQFF. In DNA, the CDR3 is TGTGCCAGCAGCCCCCAGGCAGCGGGGGGGCGAAATGAGCAGTTCTTC.

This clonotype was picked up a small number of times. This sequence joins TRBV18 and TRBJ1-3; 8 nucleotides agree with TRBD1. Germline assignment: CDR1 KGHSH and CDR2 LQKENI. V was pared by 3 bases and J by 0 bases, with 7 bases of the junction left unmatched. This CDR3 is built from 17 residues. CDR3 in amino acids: CASSPGQETFSGNTIYF. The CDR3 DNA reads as TGTGCCAGCTCACCGGGACAGGAGACTTTCTCTGGAAACACCATATATTTT.

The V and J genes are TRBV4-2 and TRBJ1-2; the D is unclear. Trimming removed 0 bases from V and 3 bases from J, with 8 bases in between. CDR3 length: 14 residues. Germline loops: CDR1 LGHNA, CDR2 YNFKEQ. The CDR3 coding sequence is TGTGCCAGCAGCCAAGATCCCGGGGACTATGGCTACACCTTC. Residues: CASSQDPGDYGYTF.

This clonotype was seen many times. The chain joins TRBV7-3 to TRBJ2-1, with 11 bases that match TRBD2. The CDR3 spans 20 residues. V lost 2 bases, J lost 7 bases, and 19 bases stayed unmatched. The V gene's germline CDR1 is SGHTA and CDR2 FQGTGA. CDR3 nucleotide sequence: TGTGCCAGCAGCTTACCCCTCGGGACTAGCGGTTCCGGGGCCGGGAATGAGCAGTTCTTC. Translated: CASSLPLGTSGSGAGNEQFF.

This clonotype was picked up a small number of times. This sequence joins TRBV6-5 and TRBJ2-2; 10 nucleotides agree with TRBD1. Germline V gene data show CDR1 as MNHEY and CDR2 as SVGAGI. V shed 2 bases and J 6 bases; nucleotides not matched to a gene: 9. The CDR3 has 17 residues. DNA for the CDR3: TGTGCCAGCAGTTACGCGACAGGGGGCGCATCTCCCGGGGAGCTGTTTTTT. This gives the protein CASSYATGGASPGELFF.